This entry describes one T cell receptor beta chain. Its target is not known. TCRdb fed the RACE reads into MiXCR, producing one record per CDR3 protein. This sample has tens of thousands of distinct CDR3 sequences, with 11% found just once. The sample originates from a study of human T cells and chemical hapten exposure. For the study at large: On 2 cm by 2 cm of upper inner arm skin, sensitization was performed with 2% DPC. Study conclusions and caveats: TCRs above 1 in 1000 frequency did not change with DPC sensitization. Compared to controls, expanded TCRs made significantly more large clusters of similar CDR3s.

The sample's time point: patch test 3, about 24 weeks after DPC sensitization. As for treatment: therapeutic diphenylcyclopropenone sensitization with weekly scalp DPC. The sequence came from a woman between 45 and 65 years old with alopecia areata. Some clones in this sample may be carry-over from other donors' samples. The sample in question was whole blood, obtained in connection with sensitization to the hapten diphenylcyclopropenone (DPC).

CDR3 coding DNA: TGCAGCGTTGTACAGACGAACACTGAAGCTTTCTTT. This sequence encodes CSVVQTNTEAFF. This rearrangement joins TRBV29-1 to TRBJ1-1; D gene unclear. The CDR3 consists of 12 residues. CDR1 is SQVTM and CDR2 is ANQGSEA in the germline V gene. V was trimmed by 4 bases and J by 1 base, leaving 7 bases between them.